This T cell receptor (beta chain) was sequenced during a study of early T cells in non-severe SARS-CoV-2 infection. Study details: The input, bulk RNA from unsorted whole blood, was sequenced, and chains were unpaired. Study-level findings and limits: Database matching using VDJdb favored anti-spike CD8 responses, with private and CD4 specificities left missing.

The CDR3 totals 17 residues. The V segment lost 5 bases and the J segment 0 bases; nucleotides outside the gene matches: 10. This clonotype was counted at least ten times. Its antigen remains unknown. Via MiXCR, TCRdb re-called the 5' RACE reads, giving one row per CDR3 protein. The table includes tens of thousands of distinct CDR3 sequences, less than 15% detected once. The sequence was obtained from an adult who was a healthcare worker with PCR-confirmed SARS-CoV-2 infection or an uninfected control (not recorded which). The starting material was whole blood, obtained at baseline. The chain employs TRBV12-3 or TRBV12-4 and TRBJ1-1, with 9 bases identical to TRBD1. The CDR3 DNA is TGTGCCAGCAGTCACGGCGGGACAGGGCTCCTGAACACTGAAGCTTTCTTT. Encoded protein: CASSHGGTGLLNTEAFF.